The rows below give T cell receptor beta chains drawn from one sample of a study of blood T cell repertoires in COVID-19. Sequencing was performed with immunoSEQ multiplex PCR; in TCRdb, only in-frame clones are kept and a portion is missing. This sample carries about 430,000 clones, over 85% of them seen once, and the ten largest clones take 0.7% to 0.85%. Sequenced sample: peripheral blood. All receptors come from a man younger than 35 with COVID-19, enrolled during active disease. CDR3s include the opening cysteine and the closing phenylalanine or tryptophan. The D gene is left open where the match is weak. Clone size is given for some rows only: seen once, a few or many times, or a class if the clone is expanded.

D gene: .; V gene: TRBV4-2; J gene: TRBJ1-2; clone size: .; CDR3 DNA: TGTGCCAGCAGCCAGGAGGACCGGGCCCACTATGGCTACACCTTC; CDR3 protein: CASSQEDRAHYGYTF
D gene: .; V gene: TRBV21-1; J gene: TRBJ2-7; clone size: once; CDR3 DNA: TGTGCTCCCCCTTCCGGCGGGATAGGCTCCTACGAGCAGTACTTC; CDR3 protein: CAPPSGGIGSYEQYF
D gene: TRBD1; V gene: TRBV2; J gene: TRBJ2-7; clone size: .; CDR3 DNA: TGTGCCGGGGGACAGGGGAGCAACGAGCAGTACTTC; CDR3 protein: CAGGQGSNEQYF
D gene: TRBD1; V gene: TRBV2; J gene: TRBJ2-1; clone size: .; CDR3 DNA: TGTGCCAGCAGGGGCCTGGGACAGGGTGGCTACAATGAGCAGTTCTTC; CDR3 protein: CASRGLGQGGYNEQFF
D gene: .; V gene: TRBV6-5; J gene: TRBJ2-3; clone size: .; CDR3 DNA: TGTGCCAGCAGGCCCAGCGGGCGACAGGATACGCAGTATTTT; CDR3 protein: CASRPSGRQDTQYF
D gene: TRBD2; V gene: TRBV7-9; J gene: TRBJ2-3; clone size: .; CDR3 DNA: TGTGCCAGCAGCTTCCCTAGCGGGGGGTTAGATACGCAGTATTTT; CDR3 protein: CASSFPSGGLDTQYF
D gene: .; V gene: TRBV21-1; J gene: TRBJ2-4; clone size: .; CDR3 DNA: TGTGCCAGCAGCGCTCCTTTAAAGGGTAGCGGGGCCCCCAAAAACATTCAGTACTTC; CDR3 protein: CASSAPLKGSGAPKNIQYF
D gene: TRBD2; V gene: TRBV27; J gene: TRBJ2-7; clone size: .; CDR3 DNA: TGTGCCAGTAGAACCGGGACTAGCGTTTACGAGCAGTACTTC; CDR3 protein: CASRTGTSVYEQYF
D gene: .; V gene: TRBV6-5; J gene: TRBJ1-3; clone size: once; CDR3 DNA: TGTGCCAGCAGTACCAGGGGAACTAGAAACACCATATATTTT; CDR3 protein: CASSTRGTRNTIYF
D gene: .; V gene: TRBV6-5; J gene: TRBJ2-7; clone size: .; CDR3 DNA: TGTGCCAGCAGGGTAGATTGGGCAGCAGCCTACGAGCAGTACTTC; CDR3 protein: CASRVDWAAAYEQYF
D gene: .; V gene: TRBV10-3; J gene: TRBJ2-7; clone size: .; CDR3 DNA: TGTGCCATCAGTCATCGGGGTAGCACCGACTACGAGCAGTACTTC; CDR3 protein: CAISHRGSTDYEQYF
D gene: TRBD1; V gene: TRBV3-1/TRBV3-2; J gene: TRBJ2-1; clone size: .; CDR3 DNA: TGTGCCAGCAGCCAAACCACCGGGACAGGAGACAATGAGCAGTTCTTC; CDR3 protein: CASSQTTGTGDNEQFF
D gene: TRBD2; V gene: TRBV6-6; J gene: TRBJ2-3; clone size: .; CDR3 DNA: TGTGCCAGCAGTTTTCTAGCGGGAGGTTGGGATACGCAGTATTTT; CDR3 protein: CASSFLAGGWDTQYF
D gene: TRBD2; V gene: TRBV6-5; J gene: TRBJ2-7; clone size: .; CDR3 DNA: TGTGCCAGCAGTTGGGGCGGGGGGCGCGAGCAGTACTTC; CDR3 protein: CASSWGGGREQYF
D gene: TRBD1; V gene: TRBV2; J gene: TRBJ1-4; clone size: .; CDR3 DNA: TGTGCCAGCAGGTTAGACAGGGATGGAGGCGAAAAACTGTTTTTT; CDR3 protein: CASRLDRDGGEKLFF
D gene: TRBD2; V gene: TRBV19; J gene: TRBJ2-5; clone size: .; CDR3 DNA: TGTGCCAGTAGTATAGAGGGTAGCGGGGGCCAAGAGACCCAGTACTTC; CDR3 protein: CASSIEGSGGQETQYF
D gene: .; V gene: TRBV24-1; J gene: TRBJ2-7; clone size: .; CDR3 DNA: TGTGCCGCCGAGTTAGTTACTGTGTACGAGCAGTACTTC; CDR3 protein: CAAELVTVYEQYF
D gene: TRBD1; V gene: TRBV7-9; J gene: TRBJ1-3; clone size: few; CDR3 DNA: TGTGCCAGCAGCTTAGGGGACAGACCCTCTGGAAACACCATATATTTT; CDR3 protein: CASSLGDRPSGNTIYF
D gene: .; V gene: TRBV25-1; J gene: TRBJ1-6; clone size: .; CDR3 DNA: TGTGCCAGCAGAACGGACAGTGCCTCACCCCTCCACTTT; CDR3 protein: CASRTDSASPLHF
D gene: .; V gene: TRBV21-1; J gene: TRBJ2-5; clone size: .; CDR3 DNA: TGTGCCAGCAGCAAGATTCCTAGCGGGCCTGTCACCTTCCAAGAGACCCAGTACTTC; CDR3 protein: CASSKIPSGPVTFQETQYF
D gene: .; V gene: TRBV24-1; J gene: TRBJ2-5; clone size: .; CDR3 DNA: TGTGCCACTCGAGCGCCAGGGGGGGAGACCCAGTACTTC; CDR3 protein: CATRAPGGETQYF
D gene: TRBD1; V gene: TRBV24-1; J gene: TRBJ2-1; clone size: .; CDR3 DNA: TGTGCCACCAGTGATTTTGGGACAGGTGAGCATGAGCAGTTCTTC; CDR3 protein: CATSDFGTGEHEQFF
D gene: .; V gene: TRBV29-1; J gene: TRBJ2-1; clone size: .; CDR3 DNA: TGCAGCGTTACCGACAGGACGTACAATGAGCAGTTCTTC; CDR3 protein: CSVTDRTYNEQFF
D gene: .; V gene: TRBV9; J gene: TRBJ2-5; clone size: .; CDR3 DNA: TGTGCCAGCAGCGTAGGCAGCGGAGGGTTCCAAGAGACCCAGTACTTC; CDR3 protein: CASSVGSGGFQETQYF
D gene: TRBD2; V gene: TRBV6-1; J gene: TRBJ2-7; clone size: .; CDR3 DNA: TGTGCCAGCAGTGAACGGACTAGCGGGTCTCGGGCCTACGAGCAGTACTTC; CDR3 protein: CASSERTSGSRAYEQYF
D gene: TRBD1; V gene: TRBV29-1; J gene: TRBJ1-3; clone size: .; CDR3 DNA: TGCAGCGTCGGGACAGCCTCTGGAAACACCATATATTTT; CDR3 protein: CSVGTASGNTIYF